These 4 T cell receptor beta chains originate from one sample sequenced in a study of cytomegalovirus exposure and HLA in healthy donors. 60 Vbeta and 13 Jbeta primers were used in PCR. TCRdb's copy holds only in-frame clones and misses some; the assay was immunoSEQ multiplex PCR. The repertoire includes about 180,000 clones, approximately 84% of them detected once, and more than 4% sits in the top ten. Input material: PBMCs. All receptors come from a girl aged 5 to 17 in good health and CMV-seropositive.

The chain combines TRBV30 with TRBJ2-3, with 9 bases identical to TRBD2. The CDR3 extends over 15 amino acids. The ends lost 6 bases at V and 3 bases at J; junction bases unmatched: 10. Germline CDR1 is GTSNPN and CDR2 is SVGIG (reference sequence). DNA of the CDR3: TGTGCCTGTCCTGCGGGGGGGATCGGTACAGATACGCAGTATTTT. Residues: CACPAGGIGTDTQYF. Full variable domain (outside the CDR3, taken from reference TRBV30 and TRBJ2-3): SQTIHQWPATLVQPVGSPLSLECTVEGTSNPNLYWYRQAAGRGLQLLFYSVGIGQISSEVPQNLSASRPQDRQFILSSKKLLLSDSGFYLCACPAGGIGTDTQYFGPGTRLTVL.

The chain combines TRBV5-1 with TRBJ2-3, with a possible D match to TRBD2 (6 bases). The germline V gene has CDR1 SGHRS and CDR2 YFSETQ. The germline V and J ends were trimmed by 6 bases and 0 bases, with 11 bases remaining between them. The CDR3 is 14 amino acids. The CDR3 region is CASTTGRSTDTQYF. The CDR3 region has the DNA TGCGCCAGCACTACCGGGAGAAGCACAGATACGCAGTATTTT.

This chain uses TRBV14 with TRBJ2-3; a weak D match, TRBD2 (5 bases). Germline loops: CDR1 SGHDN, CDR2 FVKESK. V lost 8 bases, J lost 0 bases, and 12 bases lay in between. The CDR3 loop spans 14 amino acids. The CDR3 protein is CASQMDFSTDTQYF. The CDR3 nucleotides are TGTGCCAGCCAAATGGACTTTAGCACAGATACGCAGTATTTT. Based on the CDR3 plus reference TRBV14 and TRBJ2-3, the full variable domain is EAGVTQFPSHSVIEKGQTVTLRCDPISGHDNLYWYRRVMGKEIKFLLHFVKESKQDESGMPNNRFLAERTGGTYSTLKVQPAELEDSGVYFCASQMDFSTDTQYFGPGTRLTVL.

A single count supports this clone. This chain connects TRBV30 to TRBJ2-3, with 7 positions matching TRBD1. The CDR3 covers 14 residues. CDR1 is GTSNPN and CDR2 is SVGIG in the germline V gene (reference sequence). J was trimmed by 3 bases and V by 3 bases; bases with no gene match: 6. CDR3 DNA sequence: TGTGCCTGGAGGGGAGACAGGGCTACAGATACGCAGTATTTT. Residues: CAWRGDRATDTQYF.